This T cell receptor beta chain is from a study of blood T cell repertoires in COVID-19. Study at large: Specimens from acute and convalescent COVID-19 originated in the United States, Italy and Spain. From T cells, B-cell-depleted T cells, or PBMCs came the material, which was cDNA or gDNA.

A word on this clone: A junction boundary mismatches the germline segment, possibly from a read error.

Under the authors' procedure: Nucleated cell number was recorded as an estimate derived from reference gene primer amplification. This table comes from immunoSEQ multiplex PCR, and its TCRdb copy is limited to in-frame clones, with some not included. That table is the source of V, J and clone size, and D and trimming were worked out from the DNA. The sample shows 35,000 to 55,000 clones, approximately 81% of them seen only once. Germline CDR1 and CDR2: SEHNR and FQNEAQ (reference sequence). This CDR3 contains 11 residues. Sequenced material: peripheral blood. This receptor was taken from a woman in her sixties or seventies with acute or convalescent COVID-19. The chain joins TRBV7-9 to TRBJ2-7; the match to TRBD2 covers 9 bases. CDR3 residues: CASSAGGDTDF. The CDR3 nucleotides are TGTGCCAGCAGCGCGGGGGGGGACACCGATTTC.